These 7 T cell receptor beta chains were all obtained from the same sample, sequenced in a study of molecular identifiers for immune sequencing clone quantification (dated by TCRdb to 2016 to 2019). The receptor library was made with PCR. The sequencing machine was an Illumina HiSeq 4000. The public reads were quality trimmed at Q25 with fastp and then assembled into clones with MiXCR by TCRdb, keeping productive beta chains. Records with the same CDR3 protein are collapsed into one entry carrying the most frequent genes and DNA. The sample yields about 640,000 distinct CDR3 sequences; 15% to 20% were counted once. Of the sample, roughly 0.83% falls within the top ten clones. Material: naive CD8+ T cells from blood, with Jurkat cell RNA spiked in. This sample's cell subset or site label indicates: FACS-sorted CD8+CD4-CCR7+CD45RA+ naive T cells. The receptor source for this set is a human donor in good health. Some libraries in this study had Jurkat cell RNA spiked in.

Ten or more counts support this clonotype. The rearrangement uses TRBV9 and TRBJ2-5; D might be TRBD1 or TRBD2, each matching 6 bases. This CDR3 spans 16 amino acids. Trimming removed 4 bases from V and 4 bases from J, with 20 bases in between. The germline gives CDR1 SGDLS, CDR2 YYNGEE. CDR3 sequence (DNA): TGTGCCAGCAGCCCCGGGGGCGGAGCGTTTCTAGAGACCCAGTACTTC. It yields the protein CASSPGGGAFLETQYF.

This clonotype was seen ten or more times. The chain employs TRBV20-1 and TRBJ2-3, with TRBD2 as a possible D gene (6 bases). In germline, CDR1 is DFQATT, CDR2 SNEGSKA (reference sequence). The length of the CDR3 is 11 residues. Between the trimmed V and J ends, which lost 6 bases and 4 bases, there was a span of 8 bases. The CDR3 sequence is CSAEGSDTQYF. The CDR3 DNA reads as TGCAGTGCGGAGGGATCAGATACGCAGTATTTT.

The chain has TRBV13 and TRBJ1-1; TRBD1 is a possible D gene (6 bases). This CDR3 is 16 amino acids long. From germline, CDR1 is PRHDT and CDR2 FYEKMQ (reference sequence). V lost 1 base to trimming and J lost 3 bases, with 15 bases between them. The CDR3 coding sequence is TGTGCCAGCAGCTTAGACACCGGGACATCGGACACTGAAGCTTTCTTT. It yields the protein CASSLDTGTSDTEAFF.

This clonotype was seen repeatedly, ten times or more. This chain connects TRBV27 to TRBJ2-3, with D perhaps matching TRBD1 (6 bases). The CDR3 is 14 amino acids. Germline V gives CDR1 MNHEY, CDR2 SMNVEV (reference sequence). The V gene lost 4 bases and the J gene lost 2 bases, with 10 bases spanning the gap. CDR3 bases: TGTGCCAGCAGTTCGGGACATACCACAGATACGCAGTATTTT. Its protein product is CASSSGHTTDTQYF.

Concerning this clonotype itself: A much larger clone is a single base away; this may be a read error. The chain combines TRBV6-2 or TRBV6-3 with TRBJ2-7; 10 bases match TRBD2. The germline CDR1 and CDR2 sequences are MNHEY and SVGEGT. The CDR3 sequence is 16 residues long. DNA of the CDR3: TGTGCCGGCAGTTACTCGATGAGCGGGGGGGCCTACGAGCAGTACTTC. This sequence encodes CAGSYSMSGGAYEQYF.

In this sample, this clonotype turned up many times. V and J are TRBV20-1 and TRBJ2-7, with 7 bases lining up with TRBD2. The CDR3 contains 13 residues. Trimming removed 2 bases from V and 0 bases from J; junction bases left unmatched: 1. CDR1 and CDR2 from the germline V gene are DFQATT and SNEGSKA (reference sequence). In DNA form, the CDR3 reads TGCAGTGCTAGAACTAGCGACTCCTACGAGCAGTACTTC. Its protein product is CSARTSDSYEQYF.

V usage is TRBV7-6 and J usage is TRBJ2-7; 12 nucleotides line up with TRBD1. The CDR3 runs to 14 residues. The J segment lost 7 bases and the V segment lost 6 bases, leaving 7 bases of the junction unmatched. Looked up from germline, CDR1 is SGHVS and CDR2 is FNYEAQ. The CDR3 DNA reads as TGTGCCAGCAGACCGGGGACAGGGGGCGCTGAGCAGTACTTC. This sequence encodes CASRPGTGGAEQYF.